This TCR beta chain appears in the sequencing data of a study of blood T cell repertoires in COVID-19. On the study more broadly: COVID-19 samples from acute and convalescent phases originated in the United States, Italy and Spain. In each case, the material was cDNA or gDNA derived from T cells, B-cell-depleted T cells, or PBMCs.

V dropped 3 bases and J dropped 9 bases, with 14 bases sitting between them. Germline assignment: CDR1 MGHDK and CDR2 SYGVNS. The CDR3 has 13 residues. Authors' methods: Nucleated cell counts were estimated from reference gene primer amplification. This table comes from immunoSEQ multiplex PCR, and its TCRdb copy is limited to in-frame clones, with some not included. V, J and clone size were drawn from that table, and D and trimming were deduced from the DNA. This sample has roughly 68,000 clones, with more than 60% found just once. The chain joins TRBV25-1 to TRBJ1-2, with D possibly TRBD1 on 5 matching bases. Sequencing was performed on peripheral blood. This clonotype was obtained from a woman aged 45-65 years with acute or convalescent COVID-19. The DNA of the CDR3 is TGTGCCAGCAGTGAGCTTCAGGGTCGGAGCTACACCTTC. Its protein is CASSELQGRSYTF.